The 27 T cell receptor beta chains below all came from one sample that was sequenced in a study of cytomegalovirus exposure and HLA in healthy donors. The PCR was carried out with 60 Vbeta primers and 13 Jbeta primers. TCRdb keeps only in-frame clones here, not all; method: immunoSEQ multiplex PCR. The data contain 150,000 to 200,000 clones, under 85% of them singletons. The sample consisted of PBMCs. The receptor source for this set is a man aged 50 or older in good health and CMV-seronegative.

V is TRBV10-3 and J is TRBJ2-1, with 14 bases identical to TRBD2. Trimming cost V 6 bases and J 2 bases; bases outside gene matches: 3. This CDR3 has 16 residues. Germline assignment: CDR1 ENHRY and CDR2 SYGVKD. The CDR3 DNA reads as TGTGCCATCAGGGGACTAGCGGGAGACACCTACAATGAGCAGTTCTTC. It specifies CAIRGLAGDTYNEQFF.

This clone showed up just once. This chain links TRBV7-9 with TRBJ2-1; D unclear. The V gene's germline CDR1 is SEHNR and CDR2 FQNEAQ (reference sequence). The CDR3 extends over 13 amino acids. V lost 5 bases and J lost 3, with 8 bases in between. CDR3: CASSPGIYNEQFF. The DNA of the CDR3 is TGTGCCAGCAGCCCGGGTATCTACAATGAGCAGTTCTTC.

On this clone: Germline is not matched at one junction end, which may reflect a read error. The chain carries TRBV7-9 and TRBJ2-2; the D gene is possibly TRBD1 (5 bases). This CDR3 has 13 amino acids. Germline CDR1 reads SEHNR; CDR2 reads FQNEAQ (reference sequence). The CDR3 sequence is CSSSLTGTGELFF. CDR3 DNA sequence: TGTTCCAGCAGCTTAACAGGCACCGGGGAGCTGTTTTTT.

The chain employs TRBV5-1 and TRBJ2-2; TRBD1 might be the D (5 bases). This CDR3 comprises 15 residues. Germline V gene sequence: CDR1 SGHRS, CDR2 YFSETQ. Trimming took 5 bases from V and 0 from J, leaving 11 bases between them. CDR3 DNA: TGCGCCAGCAGTCTGACAGACCCGAACACCGGGGAGCTGTTTTTT. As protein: CASSLTDPNTGELFF.

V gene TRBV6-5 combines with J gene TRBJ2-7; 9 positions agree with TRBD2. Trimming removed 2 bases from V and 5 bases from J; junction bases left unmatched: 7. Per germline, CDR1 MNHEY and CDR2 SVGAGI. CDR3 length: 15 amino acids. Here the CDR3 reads CASSYGLAGSDEQYF. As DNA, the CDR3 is TGTGCCAGCAGTTACGGGCTAGCGGGGTCCGACGAGCAGTACTTC.

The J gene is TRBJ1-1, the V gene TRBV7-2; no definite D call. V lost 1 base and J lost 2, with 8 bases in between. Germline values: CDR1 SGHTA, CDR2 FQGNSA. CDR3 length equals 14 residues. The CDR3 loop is CASSLVGPNTEAFF. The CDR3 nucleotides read TGTGCCAGCAGCTTAGTCGGTCCTAACACTGAAGCTTTCTTT.

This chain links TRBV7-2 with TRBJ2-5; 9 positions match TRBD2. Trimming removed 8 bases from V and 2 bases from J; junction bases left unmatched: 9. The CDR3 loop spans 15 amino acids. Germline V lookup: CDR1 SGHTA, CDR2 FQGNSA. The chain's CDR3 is CASGLGLAGQETQYF. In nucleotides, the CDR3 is TGTGCCAGCGGGCTGGGACTAGCTGGGCAAGAGACCCAGTACTTC.

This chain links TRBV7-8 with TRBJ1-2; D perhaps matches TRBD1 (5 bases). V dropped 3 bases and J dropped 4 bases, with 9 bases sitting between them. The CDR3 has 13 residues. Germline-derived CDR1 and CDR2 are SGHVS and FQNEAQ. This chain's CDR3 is CASSFPDTYGYTF. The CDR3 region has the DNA TGTGCCAGCAGCTTCCCGGACACCTATGGCTACACCTTC.

The CDR3 loop is CASSSTGQGSTQYF. The DNA for the CDR3 is TGCGCCAGCAGCTCCACCGGACAGGGTTCGACTCAGTACTTC. V and J are TRBV5-1 and TRBJ2-4; 8 positions agree with TRBD1. From germline, CDR1 is SGHRS and CDR2 YFSETQ. The V and J ends lost 3 bases and 12 bases, in that order; junction bases with no gene match: 11. This CDR3 is built from 14 residues. The full variable domain, its missing parts supplied by reference TRBV5-1 and TRBJ2-4, is KAGVTQTPRYLIKTRGQQVTLSCSPISGHRSVSWYQQTPGQGLQFLFEYFSETQRNKGNFPGRFSGRQFSNSRSEMNVSTLELGDSALYLCASSSTGQGSTQYFGAGTRLSVL.

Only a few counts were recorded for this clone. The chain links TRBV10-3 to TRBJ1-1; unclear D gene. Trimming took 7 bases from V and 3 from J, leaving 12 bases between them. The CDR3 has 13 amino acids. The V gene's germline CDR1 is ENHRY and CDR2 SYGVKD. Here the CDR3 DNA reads TGTGCCATCATGGGGTCCGGGGACACTGAAGCTTTCTTT. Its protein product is CAIMGSGDTEAFF.

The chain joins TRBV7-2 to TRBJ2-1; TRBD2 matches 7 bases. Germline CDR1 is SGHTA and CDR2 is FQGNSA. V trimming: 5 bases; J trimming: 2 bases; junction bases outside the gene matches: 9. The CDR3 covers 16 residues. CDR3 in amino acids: CASSGSGSGAYNEQFF. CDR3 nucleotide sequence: TGTGCCAGCAGCGGTAGCGGGTCAGGCGCCTACAATGAGCAGTTCTTC.

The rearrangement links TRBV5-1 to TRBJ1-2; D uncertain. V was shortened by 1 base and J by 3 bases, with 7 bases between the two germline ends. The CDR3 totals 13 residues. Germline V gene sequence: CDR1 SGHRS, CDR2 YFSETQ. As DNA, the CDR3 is TGCGCCAGCAGCTTGAACGGGGACTATGGCTACACCTTC. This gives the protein CASSLNGDYGYTF.

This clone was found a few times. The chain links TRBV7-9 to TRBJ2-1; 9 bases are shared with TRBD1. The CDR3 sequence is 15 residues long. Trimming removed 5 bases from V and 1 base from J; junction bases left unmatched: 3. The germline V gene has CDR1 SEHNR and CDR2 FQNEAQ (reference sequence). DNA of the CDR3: TGTGCCAGCAGCCAGGACAGGGGTTCCTACAATGAGCAGTTCTTC. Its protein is CASSQDRGSYNEQFF.

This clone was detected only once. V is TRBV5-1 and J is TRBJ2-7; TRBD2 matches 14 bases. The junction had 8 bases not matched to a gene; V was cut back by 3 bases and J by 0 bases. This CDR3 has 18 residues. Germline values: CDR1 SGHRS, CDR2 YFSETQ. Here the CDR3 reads CASSSMGLAGATSYEQYF. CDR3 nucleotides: TGCGCCAGCAGCTCGATGGGACTAGCGGGGGCGACCTCCTACGAGCAGTACTTC.

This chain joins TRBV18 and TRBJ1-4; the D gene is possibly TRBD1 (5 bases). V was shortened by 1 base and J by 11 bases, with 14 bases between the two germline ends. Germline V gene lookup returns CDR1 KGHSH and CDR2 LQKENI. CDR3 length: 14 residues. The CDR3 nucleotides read TGTGCCAGCTCACCACAGGGGTCGTTTGGGAAACTGTTTTTT. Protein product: CASSPQGSFGKLFF.

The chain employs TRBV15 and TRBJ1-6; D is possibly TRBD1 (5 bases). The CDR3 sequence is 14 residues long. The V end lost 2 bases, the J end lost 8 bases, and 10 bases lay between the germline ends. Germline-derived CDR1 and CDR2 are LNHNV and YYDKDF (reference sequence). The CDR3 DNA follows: TGTGCCACCAGCAGAACCAGGGCGGATTCACCCCTCCACTTT. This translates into CATSRTRADSPLHF.

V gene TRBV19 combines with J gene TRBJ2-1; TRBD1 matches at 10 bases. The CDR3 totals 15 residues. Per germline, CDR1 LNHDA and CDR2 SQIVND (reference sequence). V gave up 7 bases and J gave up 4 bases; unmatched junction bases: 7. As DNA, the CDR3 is TGTGCCAGTACCCTCGGGACAGGGGTTTACAATGAGCAGTTCTTC. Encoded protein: CASTLGTGVYNEQFF.

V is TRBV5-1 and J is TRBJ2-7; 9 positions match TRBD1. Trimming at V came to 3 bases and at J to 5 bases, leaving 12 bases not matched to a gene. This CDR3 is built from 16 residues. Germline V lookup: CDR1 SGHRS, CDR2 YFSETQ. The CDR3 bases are TGCGCCAGCAGCTCAATACAGGGGGCTTCAGCGGACGAGCAGTACTTC. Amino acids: CASSSIQGASADEQYF.

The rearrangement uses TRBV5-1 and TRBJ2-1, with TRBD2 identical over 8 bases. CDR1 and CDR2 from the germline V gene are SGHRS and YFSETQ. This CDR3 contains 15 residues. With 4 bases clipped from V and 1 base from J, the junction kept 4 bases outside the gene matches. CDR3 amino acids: CASSTVAGSYNEQFF. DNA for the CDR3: TGCGCCAGCAGCACCGTAGCGGGATCCTACAATGAGCAGTTCTTC.

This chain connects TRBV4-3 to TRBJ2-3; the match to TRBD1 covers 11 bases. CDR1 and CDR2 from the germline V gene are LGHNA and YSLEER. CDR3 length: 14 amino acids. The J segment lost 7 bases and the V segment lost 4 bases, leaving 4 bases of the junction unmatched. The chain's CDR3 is CASSPGQGANTQYF. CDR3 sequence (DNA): TGCGCCAGCAGCCCCGGACAGGGGGCAAATACGCAGTATTTT.

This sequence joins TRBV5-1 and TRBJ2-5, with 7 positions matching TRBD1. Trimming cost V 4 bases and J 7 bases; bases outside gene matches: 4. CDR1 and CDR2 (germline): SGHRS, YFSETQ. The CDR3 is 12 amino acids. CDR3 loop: CASSAGQVTQYF. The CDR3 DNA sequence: TGCGCCAGCAGCGCCGGACAGGTGACCCAGTACTTC.

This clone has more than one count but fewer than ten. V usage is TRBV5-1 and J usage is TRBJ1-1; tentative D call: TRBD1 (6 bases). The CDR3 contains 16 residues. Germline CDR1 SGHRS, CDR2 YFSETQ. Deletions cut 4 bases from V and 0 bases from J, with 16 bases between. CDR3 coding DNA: TGCGCCAGCAGCCCCGGGTCGGGGGGCCTGAACACTGAAGCTTTCTTT. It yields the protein CASSPGSGGLNTEAFF.

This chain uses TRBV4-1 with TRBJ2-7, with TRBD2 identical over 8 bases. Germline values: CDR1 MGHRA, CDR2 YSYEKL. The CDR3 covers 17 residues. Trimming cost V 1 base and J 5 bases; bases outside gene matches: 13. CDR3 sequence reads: CASSQVRAGVSIDEQYF. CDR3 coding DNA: TGCGCCAGCAGCCAAGTCCGAGCGGGAGTATCCATAGACGAGCAGTACTTC.

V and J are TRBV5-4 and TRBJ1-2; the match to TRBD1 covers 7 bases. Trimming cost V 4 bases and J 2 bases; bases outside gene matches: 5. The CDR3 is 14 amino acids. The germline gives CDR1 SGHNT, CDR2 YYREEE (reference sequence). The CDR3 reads CASSTDRLNYGYTF. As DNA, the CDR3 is TGTGCCAGCAGCACGGACAGGCTAAACTATGGCTACACCTTC.

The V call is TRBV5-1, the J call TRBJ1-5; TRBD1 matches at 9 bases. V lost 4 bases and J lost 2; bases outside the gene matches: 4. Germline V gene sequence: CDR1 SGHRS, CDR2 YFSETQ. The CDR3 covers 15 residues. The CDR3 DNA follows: TGCGCCAGCAGCAGGACAGGGGAAGGCAATCAGCCCCAGCATTTT. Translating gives CASSRTGEGNQPQHF.

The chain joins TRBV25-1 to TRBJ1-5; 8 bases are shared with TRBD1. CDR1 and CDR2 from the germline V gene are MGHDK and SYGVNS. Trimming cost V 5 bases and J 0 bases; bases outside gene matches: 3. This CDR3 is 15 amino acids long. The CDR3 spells CASSPTGVSNQPQHF. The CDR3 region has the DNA TGTGCCAGCAGTCCGACAGGGGTTAGCAATCAGCCCCAGCATTTT.

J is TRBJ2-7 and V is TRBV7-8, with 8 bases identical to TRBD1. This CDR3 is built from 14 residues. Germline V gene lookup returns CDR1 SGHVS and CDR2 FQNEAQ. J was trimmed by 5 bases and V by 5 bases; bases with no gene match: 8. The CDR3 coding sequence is TGTGCCAGCAGCGCGCAGGGGGCTCTCCACGAGCAGTACTTC. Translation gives CASSAQGALHEQYF.